The clone carrying this T cell receptor beta chain was found many times. Its antigen is currently unknown. The data were taken from a study of Graves' ophthalmopathy and Graves' hyperthyroidism. As the template, RNA transcripts were used to amplify TCR beta CDR3 regions. HTBI primers served in a first-round RT-PCR, which a second-round multiplex PCR followed. MiXCR, applied by TCRdb to the multiplex PCR reads, yields one record per CDR3 protein. The table has 450,000 to 600,000 distinct CDR3 sequences, less than 45% seen once; the top ten hold roughly 4%. Points from the study as a whole: A model built from 13 signatures distinguished ophthalmopathy from stable hyperthyroidism with roughly 90% sensitivity and 81.08% specificity.

CDR1 and CDR2 from the germline V gene are WSHSY and SAAADI. V was clipped by 7 bases and J by 6 bases, with 15 bases between them. The CDR3 totals 13 residues. The receptor's source is an adult man with Graves' hyperthyroidism. V and J are TRBV10-2 and TRBJ1-1, with D possibly TRBD1 on 6 matching bases. Sequences were obtained from peripheral blood or thyroid tissue (not recorded which). Here the CDR3 DNA reads TGCGCCAGCACACAACAGGGAACTTCTGAAGCTTTCTTT. Its protein is CASTQQGTSEAFF.